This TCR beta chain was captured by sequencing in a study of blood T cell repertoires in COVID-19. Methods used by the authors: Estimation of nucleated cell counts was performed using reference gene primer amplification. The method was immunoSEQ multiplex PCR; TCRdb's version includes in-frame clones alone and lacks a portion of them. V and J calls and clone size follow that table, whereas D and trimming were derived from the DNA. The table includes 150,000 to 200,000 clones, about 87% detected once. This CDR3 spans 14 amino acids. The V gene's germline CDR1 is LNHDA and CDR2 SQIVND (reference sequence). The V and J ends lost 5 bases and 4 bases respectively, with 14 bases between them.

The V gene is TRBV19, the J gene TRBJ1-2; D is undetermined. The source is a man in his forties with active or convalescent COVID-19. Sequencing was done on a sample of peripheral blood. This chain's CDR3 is CASSPGEDFYGYTF. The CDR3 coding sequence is TGTGCCAGTAGTCCCGGGGAGGATTTCTATGGCTACACCTTC.